Below, one T cell receptor (beta chain) is given with its context. What this receptor recognizes is not known. The input lacks base qualities; no much larger clone sits a single base away. Donors were healthy HIV-negative adults with no recently reported acute infections or vaccinations. Every donor was a Caucasian adult residing in Nashville, Tennessee, USA. The CD8 memory samples were a combination of magnetically selected CD45RO+ cells and CCR7-negative CD45RA+ effector memory (TemRA) cells. After blood collection by leukapheresis, PBMCs were isolated using Ficoll-Histopaque density gradient centrifugation and then cryopreserved in the vapor phase of liquid nitrogen. Analytical flow cytometry was used to check the purity and quantity of every magnetically sorted T cell population. Each sorted fraction had its genomic DNA isolated and then quantified by UV absorbance on a Nanodrop 2000c. This sample is drawn from a study of shared clonotypes between healthy human individuals (dated by TCRdb to the early 2020s). About the study as a whole: A few men and a couple of women, aged 18 to 49 years, made up the cohort. Per donor, three plates each were used for CD4 naive and CD4 memory, two for CD8 naive, and one for CD8 memory. The study deeply sequenced blood TCR repertoires of about 5 healthy adults to estimate repertoire size and the extent of clonotype sharing between individuals. Different laboratories and diverse techniques were used to prepare libraries and sequence TCR repertoires, to increase sequencing depth and limit assay-specific biases. Between about 0.8 and 9.5 billion PBMCs per donor were obtained by leukapheresis. General conclusions and limits of the study: Pairwise subsampling indicated that sequencing depth was expected to affect the degree of clonotype sharing among donors. Incomplete sequencing was indicated by rarefaction of sorted-subset datasets, despite the large sequencing depth. Larger estimated clonotype richness was generally found for naive subsets than for memory subsets. The genetic and exposure-history diversity represented was limited by the small number of donors. Across a handful of donors, approximately 5% of naive CD4, roughly 3.5% of naive CD8, about 2.3% of memory CD4, and approximately 0.4% of memory CD8 clonotypes were shared. Compared with non-shared clonotypes, the clonotypes found in all four sorted-subset donors had higher generation probabilities. Sampling was restricted to blood, and TCR repertoires in tissues likely differ from the TCR repertoires found in blood.

CDR3 length: 16 amino acids, cysteine to phenylalanine. Solely the CDR3 DNA is kept, with 48 bases framed from the first base. From the germline V gene, CDR1 is SGHRS and CDR2 is YFSETQ. V loses 4 bases at its end and J loses 6 bases; junction bases beyond the gene matches: 9. TCR CDR3 regions were amplified from genomic DNA by multiplex PCR using the deep immunoSEQ assay. For each cell subset, the extracted genomic DNA was distributed evenly across all wells of several immunoSEQ 96-well plates, and each plate served as one replicate. For sorted subsets, approximately 200 ng of genomic DNA, equivalent to 25,000 to 35,000 T cell genomes, went into each replicate PCR. The purified libraries were quantified using a Qubit 3.0 fluorometer, sized with a Bioanalyzer 2100, and then quantified again using the KAPA Library Quantification kit. Every immunoSEQ 96-well plate was sequenced on a separate single-read 150-cycle Illumina NextSeq 550 flow cell. The published analysis was carried out like this. Because the immunoSEQ output held only junctional sequences and lacked quality scores, the filtering could not match the filtering applied to full-length reads. Sequences were annotated with PyIR, a Python wrapper for IgBLAST v1.9, and V/J genes and CDR3 were assigned using IMGT germline references. Reads were filtered out if the reads had weak V/J assignments (E-value above 1e-6), no CDR3, stop codons, out-of-frame junctions, or ambiguous translated residues. V3J clonotypes were defined as sequences sharing an identical inferred V gene, J gene, and CDR3 amino acid sequence. Percentage overlap between repertoires was computed as shared unique clonotypes divided by the size of the smaller repertoire. Repertoire richness was assessed with RTK rarefaction, the Chao1 estimator, and Recon v2.1 estimates of unobserved clonotypes. OLGA was used to compute generation probabilities for all TCRbeta clonotypes that the gDNA method yielded from a few donors. TCRdb holds this immuneACCESS table with in-frame rearrangements only. Some clones are missing; in checked studies, unresolved V genes explain under half, and the rest has no known cause. From that table come the V and J calls and clone size; the DNA was used to work out D and trimming. Across this sample there are just under 95,000 clones, with 60% to 70% seen only once. The top ten clonotypes cover roughly 49% of the sample.

This receptor was taken from a young man in good health. The material sequenced was memory CD8+ T cells sorted from blood. The cell subset or site label on this specimen signifies: CD45RO+ cells pooled with CCR7-negative TemRA cells. The chain employs TRBV5-1 and TRBJ1-4; 10 central nucleotides agree with TRBD1. The sequenced DNA: TGCGCCAGCAGCCTCTCAGTAGGGACAGGGGATGAAAAACTGTTTTTT. Its coded protein is CASSLSVGTGDEKLFF.